This T cell receptor (beta chain) is drawn from a study of blood T cell repertoires in COVID-19. In the case of this clone: Other nucleotide sequences from this sample produce the same CDR3.

Per the original data handling: Reference gene primer amplification yielded estimated nucleated cell counts. The repertoire was sequenced with immunoSEQ multiplex PCR; TCRdb's copy has only in-frame clones and lacks some. V and J calls and clone size are copied from that table; D and trimming were computed from the DNA. This table holds some 150,000 clones, 70% to 90% found once. The CDR3 has 14 amino acids. V dropped 1 base and J dropped 2 bases, with 6 bases sitting between them. CDR1 and CDR2 (germline): LGHDT, YNNKEL (reference sequence). The TCR was taken from a man aged 35-49 years who had recovered from COVID-19. Material for sequencing was peripheral blood. This chain joins TRBV3-1 (or the pseudogene TRBV3-2) and TRBJ1-3; possibly TRBD1 for D (6 bases). The CDR3 sequence: CASSQGTAGNTIYF. The CDR3 bases are TGTGCCAGCAGCCAAGGGACAGCTGGAAACACCATATATTTT.